The T cell receptor beta chain described here comes from a study of control samples from healthy donors and cancer patients. Sequencing was performed with immunoSEQ multiplex PCR; in TCRdb, only in-frame clones are kept and a portion is missing. The sample has 70,000 or so clones; under 90% are singletons. CDR3 length: 10 residues. Trimming removed 10 bases from V and 2 bases from J, with 5 bases in between. This sequence joins TRBV12-3 or TRBV12-4 and TRBJ1-1; D ambiguous. The sequenced material came from PBMCs. The source of this sequence is a man aged 55 to 69 with lung cancer. CDR3 DNA: TGTGCCAACGGAAACACTGAAGCTTTCTTT. This gives the protein CANGNTEAFF.